This T cell receptor (beta chain) is drawn from a study of blood T cell repertoires in COVID-19. Looking at the study overall: The United States, Italy and Spain provided the acute and convalescent COVID-19 samples.

How the authors handled the data: Nucleated cell counts were estimated from reference gene primer amplification. The data were produced by immunoSEQ multiplex PCR, yet TCRdb's version contains in-frame clones alone and is incomplete. V and J calls and clone size come straight from that table; D and trimming were deduced from the DNA. The sample lists about 230,000 clones; around 86% were seen once. Seattle cases were enrolled at active infection and followed longitudinally. The CDR3 has 14 amino acids. Trimming took off 2 bases at V and 4 bases at J, with 11 bases between the two ends. In germline, CDR1 is SGHTA, CDR2 FQGNSA.

The chain uses TRBV7-2 and TRBJ1-2, with TRBD1 as a possible D gene (6 bases). This TCR was sampled from a man in his fifties or sixties with COVID-19, enrolled during active disease. The source material was peripheral blood. This chain's CDR3 is CASSLSGQSYGYTF. The CDR3 nucleotides read TGTGCCAGCAGCTTATCCGGACAGAGCTATGGCTACACCTTC.